This T cell receptor beta chain was sequenced for a study of blood T cell repertoires in COVID-19. Germline trimming cut 3 bases from V and 1 base from J; bases unmatched to any gene: 2. This CDR3 has 15 residues. Per the germline V gene, CDR1 is PRHDT and CDR2 is FYEKMQ (reference sequence). The data were produced by immunoSEQ multiplex PCR, yet TCRdb's version contains in-frame clones alone and is incomplete. Among 95,000 or so clones listed, 70% to 90% were seen once. The chain employs TRBV13 and TRBJ2-2; 7 bases are shared with TRBD1. The sample taken for sequencing was peripheral blood. This sequence was found in a human donor in a cohort sampled during active COVID-19. The CDR3 region is CASSLGQRNTGELFF. In DNA, the CDR3 is TGTGCCAGCAGCTTGGGACAGAGGAACACCGGGGAGCTGTTTTTT.